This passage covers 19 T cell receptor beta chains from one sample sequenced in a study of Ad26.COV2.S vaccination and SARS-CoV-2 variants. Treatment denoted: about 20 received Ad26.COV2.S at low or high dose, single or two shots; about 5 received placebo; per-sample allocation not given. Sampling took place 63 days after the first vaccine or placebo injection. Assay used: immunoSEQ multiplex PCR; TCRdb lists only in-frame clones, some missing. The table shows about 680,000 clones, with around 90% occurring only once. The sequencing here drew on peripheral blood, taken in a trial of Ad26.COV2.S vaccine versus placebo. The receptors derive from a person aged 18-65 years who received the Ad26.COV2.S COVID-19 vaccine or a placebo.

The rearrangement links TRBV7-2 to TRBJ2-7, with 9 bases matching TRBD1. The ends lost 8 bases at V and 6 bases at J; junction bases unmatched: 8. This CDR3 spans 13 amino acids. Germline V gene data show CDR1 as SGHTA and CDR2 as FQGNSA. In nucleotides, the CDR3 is TGTGCCAGCCACTACGGACAGGGGAGCGAGCAGTACTTC. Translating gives CASHYGQGSEQYF.

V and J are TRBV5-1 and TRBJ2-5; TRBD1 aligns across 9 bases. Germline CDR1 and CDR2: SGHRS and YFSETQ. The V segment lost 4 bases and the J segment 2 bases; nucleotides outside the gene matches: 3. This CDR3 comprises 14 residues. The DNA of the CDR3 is TGCGCCAGCAGCGGTGGGACAGGGCAAGAGACCCAGTACTTC. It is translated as CASSGGTGQETQYF. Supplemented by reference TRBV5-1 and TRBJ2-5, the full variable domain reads KAGVTQTPRYLIKTRGQQVTLSCSPISGHRSVSWYQQTPGQGLQFLFEYFSETQRNKGNFPGRFSGRQFSNSRSEMNVSTLELGDSALYLCASSGGTGQETQYFGPGTRLLVL.

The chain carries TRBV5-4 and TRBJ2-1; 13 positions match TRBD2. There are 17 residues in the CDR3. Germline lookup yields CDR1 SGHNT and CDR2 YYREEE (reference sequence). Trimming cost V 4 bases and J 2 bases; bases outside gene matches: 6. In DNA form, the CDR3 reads TGTGCCAGCAGCCTGACGGGACTAGCGGGGCCCTACAATGAGCAGTTCTTC. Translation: CASSLTGLAGPYNEQFF.

Here the CDR3 DNA reads TGTGCCAGTAGTATAGGGCCGCTAGGACGGACCTACAATGAGCAGTTCTTC. It translates to CASSIGPLGRTYNEQFF. The J gene is TRBJ2-1, the V gene TRBV19; D is unclear. This CDR3 region has 17 residues. V was cut by 1 base and J by 2 bases, with 15 bases left in between. The V gene's germline CDR1 is LNHDA and CDR2 SQIVND (reference sequence).

The CDR3 region has the DNA TGTGCCAGCAGCTTAGATCGAGTCGGGGAGCTGTTTTTT. Translated, it gives CASSLDRVGELFF. The rearrangement links TRBV11-2 to TRBJ2-2, with D uncertain. Germline V CDR1 and CDR2: SGHAT, FQNNGV. The CDR3 has 13 amino acids. V dropped 0 bases and J dropped 7 bases, with 6 bases sitting between them.

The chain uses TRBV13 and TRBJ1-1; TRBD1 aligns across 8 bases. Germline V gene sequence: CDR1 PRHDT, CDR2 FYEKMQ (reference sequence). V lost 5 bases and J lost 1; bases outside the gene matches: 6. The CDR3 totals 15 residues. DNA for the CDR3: TGTGCCAGCAGCATCGGACAGGGAGGGAACACTGAAGCTTTCTTT. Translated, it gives CASSIGQGGNTEAFF.

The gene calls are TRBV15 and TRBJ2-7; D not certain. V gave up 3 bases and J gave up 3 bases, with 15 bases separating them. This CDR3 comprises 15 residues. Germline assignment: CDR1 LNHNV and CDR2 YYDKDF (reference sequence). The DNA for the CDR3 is TGTGCCACCAGCAGCTTAGGAACAGCTAGCTACGAGCAGTACTTC. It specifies CATSSLGTASYEQYF.

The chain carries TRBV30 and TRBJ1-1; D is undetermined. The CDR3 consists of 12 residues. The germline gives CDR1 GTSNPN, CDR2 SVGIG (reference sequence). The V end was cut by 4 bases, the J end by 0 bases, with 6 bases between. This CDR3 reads CAWTVLNTEAFF. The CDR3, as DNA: TGTGCCTGGACAGTCCTGAACACTGAAGCTTTCTTT.

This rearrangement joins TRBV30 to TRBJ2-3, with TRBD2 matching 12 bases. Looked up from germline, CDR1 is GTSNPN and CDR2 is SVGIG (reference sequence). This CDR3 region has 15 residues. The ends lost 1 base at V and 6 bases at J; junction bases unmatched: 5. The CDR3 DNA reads TGTGCCTGGAGTGCGGCTAGCGGGAGGGCCGATACGCAGTATTTT. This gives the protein CAWSAASGRADTQYF.

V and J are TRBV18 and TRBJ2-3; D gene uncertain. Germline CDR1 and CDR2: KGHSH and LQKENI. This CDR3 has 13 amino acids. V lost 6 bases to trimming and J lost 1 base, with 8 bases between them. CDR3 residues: CASSGQGTDTQYF. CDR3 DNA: TGTGCCAGCTCGGGTCAGGGCACAGATACGCAGTATTTT.

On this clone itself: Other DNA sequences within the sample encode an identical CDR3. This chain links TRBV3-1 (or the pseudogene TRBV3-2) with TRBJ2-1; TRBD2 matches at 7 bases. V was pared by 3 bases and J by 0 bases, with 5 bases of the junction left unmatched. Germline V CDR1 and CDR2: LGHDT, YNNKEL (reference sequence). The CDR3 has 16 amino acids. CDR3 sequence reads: CASSQDRTSSYNEQFF. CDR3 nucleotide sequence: TGTGCCAGCAGCCAGGATAGGACTAGCTCCTACAATGAGCAGTTCTTC.

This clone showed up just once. The CDR3 coding sequence is TGCGCCAGCAGTCAGGGACTAGCGGGGGAAGAGACCCAGTACTTC. This gives the protein CASSQGLAGEETQYF. The chain recombines TRBV10-1 with TRBJ2-5, with 14 positions matching TRBD2. Germline CDR1 and CDR2: WNHNN and SYGVQD (reference sequence). Losses at the gene ends were 5 bases for V and 3 bases for J; bases not matched to a gene: 2. The length of the CDR3 is 15 residues.

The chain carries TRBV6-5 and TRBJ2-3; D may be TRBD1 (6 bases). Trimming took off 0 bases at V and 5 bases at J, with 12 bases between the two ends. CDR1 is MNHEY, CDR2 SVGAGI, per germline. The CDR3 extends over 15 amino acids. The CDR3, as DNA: TGTGCCAGCAGTTACTCCTGGCAGGGGAGAGATACGCAGTATTTT. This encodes CASSYSWQGRDTQYF.

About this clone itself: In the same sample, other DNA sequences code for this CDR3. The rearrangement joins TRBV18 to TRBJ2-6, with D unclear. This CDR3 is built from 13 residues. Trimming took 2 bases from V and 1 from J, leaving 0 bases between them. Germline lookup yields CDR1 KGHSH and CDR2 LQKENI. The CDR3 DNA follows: TGTGCCAGCTCACCATCTGGGGCCAACGTCCTGACTTTC. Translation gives CASSPSGANVLTF.

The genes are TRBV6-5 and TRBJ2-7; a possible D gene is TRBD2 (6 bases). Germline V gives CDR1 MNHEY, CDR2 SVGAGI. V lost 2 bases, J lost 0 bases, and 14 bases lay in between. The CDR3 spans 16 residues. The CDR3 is CASSYVPGGSSYEQYF. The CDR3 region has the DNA TGTGCCAGCAGTTACGTCCCCGGGGGTAGCTCCTACGAGCAGTACTTC.

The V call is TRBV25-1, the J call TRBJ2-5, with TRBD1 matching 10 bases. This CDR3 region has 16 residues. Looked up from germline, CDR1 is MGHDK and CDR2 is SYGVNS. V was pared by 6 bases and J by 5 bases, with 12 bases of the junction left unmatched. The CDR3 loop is CASSPRGTGDRETQYF. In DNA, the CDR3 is TGTGCCAGCAGCCCCCGAGGGACAGGGGATAGGGAGACCCAGTACTTC.

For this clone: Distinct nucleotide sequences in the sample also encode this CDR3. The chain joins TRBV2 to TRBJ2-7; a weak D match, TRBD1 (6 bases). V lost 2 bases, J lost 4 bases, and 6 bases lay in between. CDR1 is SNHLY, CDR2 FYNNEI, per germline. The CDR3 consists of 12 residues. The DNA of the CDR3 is TGTGCCAGCAGTGAACAGGGGTACGAGCAGTACTTC. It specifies CASSEQGYEQYF.

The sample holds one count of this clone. CDR3 amino acids: CASSLAPSGRLDTQYF. In DNA form, the CDR3 reads TGCGCCAGCAGCTTGGCGCCTAGCGGGAGATTGGATACGCAGTATTTT. V is TRBV5-1 and J is TRBJ2-3, with TRBD2 matching over 10 bases. Germline CDR1 reads SGHRS; CDR2 reads YFSETQ. Unmatched junction bases numbered 7, after V lost 0 bases and J lost 6 bases. The CDR3 has 16 residues.

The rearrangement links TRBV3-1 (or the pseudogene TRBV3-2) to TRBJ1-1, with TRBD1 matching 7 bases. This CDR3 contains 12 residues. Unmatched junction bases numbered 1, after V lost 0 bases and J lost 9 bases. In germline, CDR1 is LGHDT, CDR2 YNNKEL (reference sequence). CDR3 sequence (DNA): TGTGCCAGCAGCCAAGAACAGGGGAAAGCTTTCTTT. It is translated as CASSQEQGKAFF.